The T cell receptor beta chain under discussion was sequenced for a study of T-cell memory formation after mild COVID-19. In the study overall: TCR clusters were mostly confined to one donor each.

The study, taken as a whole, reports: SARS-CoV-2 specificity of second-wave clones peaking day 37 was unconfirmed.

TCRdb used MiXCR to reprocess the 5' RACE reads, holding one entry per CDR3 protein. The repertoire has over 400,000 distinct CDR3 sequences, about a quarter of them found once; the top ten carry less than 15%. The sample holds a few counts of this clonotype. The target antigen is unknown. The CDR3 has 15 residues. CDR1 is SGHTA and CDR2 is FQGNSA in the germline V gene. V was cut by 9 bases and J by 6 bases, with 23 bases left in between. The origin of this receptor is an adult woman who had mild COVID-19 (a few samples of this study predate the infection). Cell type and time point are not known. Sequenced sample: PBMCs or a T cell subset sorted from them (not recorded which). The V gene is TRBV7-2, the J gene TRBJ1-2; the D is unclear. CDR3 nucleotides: TGTGCCAGTGTACGCGGCCAGGATGTTTTAGATGGCTACACCTTC. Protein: CASVRGQDVLDGYTF.